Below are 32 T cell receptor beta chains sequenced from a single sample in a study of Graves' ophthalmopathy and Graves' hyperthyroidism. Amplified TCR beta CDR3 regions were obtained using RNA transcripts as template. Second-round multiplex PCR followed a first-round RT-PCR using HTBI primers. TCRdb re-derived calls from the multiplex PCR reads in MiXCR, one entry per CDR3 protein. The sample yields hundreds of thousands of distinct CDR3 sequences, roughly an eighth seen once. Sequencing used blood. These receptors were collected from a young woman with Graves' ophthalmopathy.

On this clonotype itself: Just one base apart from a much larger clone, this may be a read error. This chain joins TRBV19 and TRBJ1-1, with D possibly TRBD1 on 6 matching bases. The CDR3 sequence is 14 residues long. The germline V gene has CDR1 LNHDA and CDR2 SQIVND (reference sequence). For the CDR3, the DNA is TGTGCCAGTAGCAGGGGCACGGTCGACACTGAAGCTTGCTTT. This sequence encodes CASSRGTVDTEACF.

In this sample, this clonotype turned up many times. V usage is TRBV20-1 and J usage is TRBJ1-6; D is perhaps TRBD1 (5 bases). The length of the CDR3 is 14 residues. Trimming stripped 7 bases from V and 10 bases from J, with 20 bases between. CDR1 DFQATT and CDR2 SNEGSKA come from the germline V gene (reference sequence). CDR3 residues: CSVGGLYPESPLHF. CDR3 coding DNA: TGCAGTGTTGGGGGACTTTACCCAGAATCACCCCTCCACTTT.

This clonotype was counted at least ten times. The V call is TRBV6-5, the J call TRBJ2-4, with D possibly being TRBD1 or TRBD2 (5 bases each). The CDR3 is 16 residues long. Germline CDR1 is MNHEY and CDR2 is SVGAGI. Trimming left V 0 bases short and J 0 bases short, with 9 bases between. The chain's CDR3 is CASSYSGPGAKNIQYF. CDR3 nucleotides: TGTGCCAGCAGTTACTCGGGACCCGGAGCCAAAAACATTCAGTACTTC.

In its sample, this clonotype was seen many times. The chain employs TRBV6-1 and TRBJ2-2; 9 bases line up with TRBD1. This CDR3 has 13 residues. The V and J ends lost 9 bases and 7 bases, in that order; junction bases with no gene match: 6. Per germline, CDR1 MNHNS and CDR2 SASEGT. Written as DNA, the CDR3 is TGTGCCAGTCTACAGGGGGCAGGCGGGGAGCTGTTTTTT. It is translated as CASLQGAGGELFF.

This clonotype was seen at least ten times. CDR3 bases: TGTGCCATCAGGGACAGGGGACAAATGAACACTGAAGCTTTCTTT. This translates into CAIRDRGQMNTEAFF. This rearrangement joins TRBV10-3 to TRBJ1-1; 9 bases match TRBD1. The CDR3 runs to 15 residues. Trimming cost V 6 bases and J 0 bases; bases outside gene matches: 5. Germline V CDR1 and CDR2: ENHRY, SYGVKD.

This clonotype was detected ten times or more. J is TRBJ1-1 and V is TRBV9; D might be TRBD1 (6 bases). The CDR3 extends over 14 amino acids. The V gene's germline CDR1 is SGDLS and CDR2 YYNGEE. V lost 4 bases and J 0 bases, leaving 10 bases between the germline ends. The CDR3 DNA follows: TGTGCCAGCAGCCCTTGGGACATGAACACTGAAGCTTTCTTT. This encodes CASSPWDMNTEAFF.

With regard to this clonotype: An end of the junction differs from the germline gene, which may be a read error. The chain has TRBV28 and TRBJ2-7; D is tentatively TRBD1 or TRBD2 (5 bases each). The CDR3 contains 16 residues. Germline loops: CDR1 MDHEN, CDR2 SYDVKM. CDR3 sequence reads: CASTETPGAYSYEQYF. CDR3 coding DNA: TGTGCCAGCACCGAAACCCCCGGGGCCTACTCCTACGAGCAGTACTTT.

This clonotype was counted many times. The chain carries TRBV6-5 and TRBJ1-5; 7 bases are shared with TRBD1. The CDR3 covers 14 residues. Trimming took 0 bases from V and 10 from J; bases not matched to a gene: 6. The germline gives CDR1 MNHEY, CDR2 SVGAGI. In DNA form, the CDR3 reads TGTGCCAGCAGTTACTCCGGGACAGAGGATCCCCAGCATTTT. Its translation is CASSYSGTEDPQHF.

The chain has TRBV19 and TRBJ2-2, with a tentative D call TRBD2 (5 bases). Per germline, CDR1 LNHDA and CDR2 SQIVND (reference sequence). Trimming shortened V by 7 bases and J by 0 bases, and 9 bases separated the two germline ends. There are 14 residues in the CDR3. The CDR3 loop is CASKEGANTGELFF. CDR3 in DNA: TGTGCCAGTAAAGAGGGCGCGAACACCGGGGAGCTGTTTTTT.

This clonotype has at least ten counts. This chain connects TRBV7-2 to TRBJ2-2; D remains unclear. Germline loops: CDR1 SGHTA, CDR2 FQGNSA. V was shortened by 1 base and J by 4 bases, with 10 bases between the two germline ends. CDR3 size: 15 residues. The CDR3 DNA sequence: TGTGCCAGCAGCTTAGGGCTAGTGAGCACCGGGGAGCTGTTTTTT. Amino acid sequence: CASSLGLVSTGELFF.

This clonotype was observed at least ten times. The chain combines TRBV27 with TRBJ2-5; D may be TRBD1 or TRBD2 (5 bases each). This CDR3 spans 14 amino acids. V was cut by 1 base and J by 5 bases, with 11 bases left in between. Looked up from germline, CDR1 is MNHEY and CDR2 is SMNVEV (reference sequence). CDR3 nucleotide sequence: TGTGCCAGCAGTTTATTGACCCGGGGCGAGACCCAGTACTTC. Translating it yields CASSLLTRGETQYF.

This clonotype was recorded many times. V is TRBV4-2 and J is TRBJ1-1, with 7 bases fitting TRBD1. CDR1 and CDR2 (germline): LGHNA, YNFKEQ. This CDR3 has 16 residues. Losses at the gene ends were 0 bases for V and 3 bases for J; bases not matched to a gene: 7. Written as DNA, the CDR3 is TGTGCCAGCAGCCAAGATGCCGGGGACAGAGACACTGAAGCTTTCTTT. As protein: CASSQDAGDRDTEAFF.

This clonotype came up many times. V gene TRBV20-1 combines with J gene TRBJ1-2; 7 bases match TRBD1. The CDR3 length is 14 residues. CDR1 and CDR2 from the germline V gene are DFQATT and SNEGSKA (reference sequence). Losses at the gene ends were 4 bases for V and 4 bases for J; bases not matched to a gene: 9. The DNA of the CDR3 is TGCAGTGCTACTACCCGGACAGGAAGCTATGGCTACACCTTC. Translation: CSATTRTGSYGYTF.

This chain's CDR3 is CASGGGPYEQYF. CDR3 bases: TGTGCCAGCGGAGGGGGACCCTACGAGCAGTACTTC. The J gene is TRBJ2-7, the V gene TRBV11-3; D could derive from TRBD1 or TRBD2 (6 bases each). V was shortened by 8 bases and J by 2 bases, with 10 bases between the two germline ends. The CDR3 is 12 amino acids. The germline CDR1 and CDR2 sequences are SGHNT and YENEEA.

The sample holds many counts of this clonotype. The CDR3 here is CASTPLGTSGRWETQYF. For the CDR3, the DNA is TGTGCCAGCACCCCCCTCGGGACTAGCGGGAGGTGGGAGACCCAGTACTTC. V and J are TRBV7-2 and TRBJ2-5; 15 bases line up with TRBD2. The germline V gene encodes CDR1 SGHTA and CDR2 FQGNSA. The CDR3 has 17 amino acids. The junction had 11 bases not matched to a gene; V was cut back by 7 bases and J by 5 bases.

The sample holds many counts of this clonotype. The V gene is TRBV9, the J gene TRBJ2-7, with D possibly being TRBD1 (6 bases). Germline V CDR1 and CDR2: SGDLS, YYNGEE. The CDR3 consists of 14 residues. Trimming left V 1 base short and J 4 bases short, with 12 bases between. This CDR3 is CASSVSAGAYEQYF. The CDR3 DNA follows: TGTGCCAGCAGCGTATCGGCAGGGGCTTACGAGCAGTACTTC.

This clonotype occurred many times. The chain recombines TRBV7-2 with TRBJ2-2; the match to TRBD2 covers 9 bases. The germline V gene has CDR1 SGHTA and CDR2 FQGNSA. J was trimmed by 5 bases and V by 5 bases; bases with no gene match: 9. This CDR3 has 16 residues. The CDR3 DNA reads TGTGCCAGCAGCACTAGAAGCGGGAGGCGTACCGGGGAGCTGTTTTTT. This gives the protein CASSTRSGRRTGELFF.

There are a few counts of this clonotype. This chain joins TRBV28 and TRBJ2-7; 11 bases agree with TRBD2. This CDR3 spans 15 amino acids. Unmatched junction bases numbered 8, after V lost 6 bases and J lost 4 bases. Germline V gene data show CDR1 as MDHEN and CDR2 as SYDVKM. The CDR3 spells CASSPLAGVLYEQYV. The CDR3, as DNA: TGTGCCAGCAGCCCACTAGCGGGAGTTTTGTACGAGCAGTACGTC.

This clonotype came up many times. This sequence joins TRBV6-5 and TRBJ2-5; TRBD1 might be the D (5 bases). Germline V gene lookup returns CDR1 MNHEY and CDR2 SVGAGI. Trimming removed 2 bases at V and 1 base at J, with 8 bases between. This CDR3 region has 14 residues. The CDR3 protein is CASSYDRSQETQYF. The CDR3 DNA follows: TGTGCCAGCAGTTACGACAGAAGCCAAGAGACCCAGTACTTC.

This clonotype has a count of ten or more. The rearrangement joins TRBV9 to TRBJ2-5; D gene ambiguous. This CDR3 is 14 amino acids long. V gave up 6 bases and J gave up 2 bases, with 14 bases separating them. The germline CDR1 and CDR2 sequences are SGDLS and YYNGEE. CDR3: CASTPPLGQETQYF. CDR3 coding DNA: TGTGCCAGCACCCCCCCTCTAGGTCAAGAGACCCAGTACTTC.

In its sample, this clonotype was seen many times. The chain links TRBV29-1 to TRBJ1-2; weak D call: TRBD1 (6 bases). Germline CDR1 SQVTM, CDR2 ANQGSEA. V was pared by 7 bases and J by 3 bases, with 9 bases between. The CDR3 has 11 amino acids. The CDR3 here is CSGRTDYGYTF. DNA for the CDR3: TGCAGCGGTCGGACAGACTATGGCTACACCTTC.

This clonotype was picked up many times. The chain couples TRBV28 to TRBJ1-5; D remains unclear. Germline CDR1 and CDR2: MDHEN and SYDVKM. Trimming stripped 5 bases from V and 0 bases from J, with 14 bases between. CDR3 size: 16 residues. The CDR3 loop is CASSRSDGYSNQPQHF. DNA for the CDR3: TGTGCCAGCAGTCGCTCGGACGGATATAGCAATCAGCCCCAGCATTTT.

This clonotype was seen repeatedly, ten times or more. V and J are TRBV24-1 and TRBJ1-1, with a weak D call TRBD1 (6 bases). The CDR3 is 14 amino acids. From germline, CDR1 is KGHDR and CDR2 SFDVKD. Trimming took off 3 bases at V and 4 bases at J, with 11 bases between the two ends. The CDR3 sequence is CATSDPRRGTEAFF. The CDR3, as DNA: TGTGCCACCAGTGATCCACGCAGGGGCACTGAAGCTTTCTTT.

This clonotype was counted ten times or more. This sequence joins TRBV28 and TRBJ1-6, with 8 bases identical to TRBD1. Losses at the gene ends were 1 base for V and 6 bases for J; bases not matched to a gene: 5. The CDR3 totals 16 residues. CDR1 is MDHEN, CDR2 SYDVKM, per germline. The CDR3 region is CASSLFGQGSNSPLHF. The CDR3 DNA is TGTGCCAGCAGTTTATTCGGACAGGGCTCTAATTCACCCCTCCACTTT.

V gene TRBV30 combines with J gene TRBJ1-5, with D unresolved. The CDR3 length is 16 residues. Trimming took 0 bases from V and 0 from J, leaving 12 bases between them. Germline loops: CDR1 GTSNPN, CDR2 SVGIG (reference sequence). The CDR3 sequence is CAWSVMGGISNQPQHF. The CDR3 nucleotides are TGTGCCTGGAGTGTAATGGGAGGTATTAGCAATCAGCCCCAGCATTTT.

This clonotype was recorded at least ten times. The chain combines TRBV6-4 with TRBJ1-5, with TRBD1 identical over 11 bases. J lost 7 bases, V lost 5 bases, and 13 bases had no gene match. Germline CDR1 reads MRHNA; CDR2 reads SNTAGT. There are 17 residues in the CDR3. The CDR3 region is CASSNRPGQGGFQPQHF. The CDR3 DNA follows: TGTGCCAGCAGTAACAGACCGGGACAGGGGGGGTTCCAGCCCCAGCATTTT.

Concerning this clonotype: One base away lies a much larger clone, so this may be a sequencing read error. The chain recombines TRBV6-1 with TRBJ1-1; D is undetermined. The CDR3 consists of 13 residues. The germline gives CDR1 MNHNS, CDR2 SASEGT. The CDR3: CVSSPTTSTEAFF. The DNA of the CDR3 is TGTGTCAGCAGTCCCACGACTTCCACTGAAGCTTTCTTT.

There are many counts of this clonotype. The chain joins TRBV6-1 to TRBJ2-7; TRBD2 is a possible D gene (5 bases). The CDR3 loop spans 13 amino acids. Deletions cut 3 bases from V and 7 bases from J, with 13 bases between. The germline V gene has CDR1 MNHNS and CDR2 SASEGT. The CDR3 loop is CASSDIPEGEQYF. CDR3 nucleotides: TGTGCCAGCAGTGATATCCCTGAGGGTGAGCAGTACTTC.

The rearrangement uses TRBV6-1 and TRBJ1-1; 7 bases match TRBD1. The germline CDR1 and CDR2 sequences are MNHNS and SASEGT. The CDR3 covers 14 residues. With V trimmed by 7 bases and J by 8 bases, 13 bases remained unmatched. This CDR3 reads CASKRGQGGTEAFF. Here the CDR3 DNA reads TGTGCCAGCAAAAGAGGGCAGGGGGGCACAGAAGCTTTCTTT.

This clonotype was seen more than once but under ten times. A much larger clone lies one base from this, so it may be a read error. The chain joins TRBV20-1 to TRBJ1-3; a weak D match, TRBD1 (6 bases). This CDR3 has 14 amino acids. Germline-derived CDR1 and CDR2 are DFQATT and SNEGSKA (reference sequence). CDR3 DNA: TGCAGTGCTAGAGATGTGCAGGGGAGAAACACCACATATTTT. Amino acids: CSARDVQGRNTTYF.

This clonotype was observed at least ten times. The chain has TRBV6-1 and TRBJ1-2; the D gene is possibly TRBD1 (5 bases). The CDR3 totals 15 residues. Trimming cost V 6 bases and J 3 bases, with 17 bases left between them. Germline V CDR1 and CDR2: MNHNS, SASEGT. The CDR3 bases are TGTGCCAGCAGCGGGGGTGACGGAATTTACTATGGCTACACCTTC. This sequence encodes CASSGGDGIYYGYTF.

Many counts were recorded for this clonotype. Written as DNA, the CDR3 is TGTGCCAGCAGCCCGGGACTTAAGAACACCGGGGAGCTGTTTTTT. Amino acids: CASSPGLKNTGELFF. This rearrangement joins TRBV9 to TRBJ2-2, with a tentative D call TRBD2 (6 bases). From germline, CDR1 is SGDLS and CDR2 YYNGEE. V lost 4 bases to trimming and J lost 1 base, with 11 bases between them. CDR3 size: 15 residues. The complete variable domain, with remaining parts taken from reference TRBV9 and TRBJ2-2, reads DSGVTQTPKHLITATGQRVTLRCSPRSGDLSVYWYQQSLDQGLQFLIQYYNGEERAKGNILERFSAQQFPDLHSELNLSSLELGDSALYFCASSPGLKNTGELFFGEGSRLTVL.